The 2 T cell receptor beta chains listed next were all sequenced from one sample in a study of blood T cell repertoires in COVID-19. Data came from immunoSEQ multiplex PCR; TCRdb stores just in-frame clones and leaves some out. This table holds some 150,000 clones, roughly three quarters found once. The sample was peripheral blood. These receptors were obtained from a man between 60 and 75 years old with acute or convalescent COVID-19.

This chain links TRBV4-1 with TRBJ2-1; D might be TRBD2 (5 bases). CDR1 is MGHRA, CDR2 YSYEKL, per germline. V dropped 3 bases and J dropped 7 bases, with 16 bases sitting between them. The CDR3 is 15 residues long. CDR3 residues: CASSHYSSRGNEQFF. The CDR3, as DNA: TGCGCCAGCAGCCATTATAGCTCGCGAGGGAATGAGCAGTTCTTC.

The CDR3 reads CASSPGQGGGYTF. DNA for the CDR3: TGTGCCAGCTCACCAGGACAGGGTGGCGGCTACACCTTC. The chain uses TRBV18 and TRBJ1-2, with 8 bases lining up with TRBD1. Germline-derived CDR1 and CDR2 are KGHSH and LQKENI. CDR3 length: 13 residues. The ends lost 2 bases at V and 8 bases at J; junction bases unmatched: 4.